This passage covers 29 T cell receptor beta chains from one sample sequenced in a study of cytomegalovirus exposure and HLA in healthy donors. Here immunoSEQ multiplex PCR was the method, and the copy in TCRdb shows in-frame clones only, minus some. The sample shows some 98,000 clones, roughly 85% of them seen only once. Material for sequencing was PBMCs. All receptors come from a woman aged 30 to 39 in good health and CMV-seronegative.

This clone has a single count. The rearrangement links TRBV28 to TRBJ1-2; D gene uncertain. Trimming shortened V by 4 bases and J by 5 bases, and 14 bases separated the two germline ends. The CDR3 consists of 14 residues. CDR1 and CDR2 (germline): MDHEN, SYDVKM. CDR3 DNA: TGTGCCAGCAGTTCTTGGGGAGCGCAATATGGCTACACCTTC. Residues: CASSSWGAQYGYTF.

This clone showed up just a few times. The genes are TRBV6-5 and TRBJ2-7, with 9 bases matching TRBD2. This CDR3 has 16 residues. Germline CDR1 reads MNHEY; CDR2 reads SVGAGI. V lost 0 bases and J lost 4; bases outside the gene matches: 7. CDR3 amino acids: CASSYSKLAGEYEQYF. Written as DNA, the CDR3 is TGTGCCAGCAGTTACTCGAAGTTAGCGGGGGAGTACGAGCAGTACTTC.

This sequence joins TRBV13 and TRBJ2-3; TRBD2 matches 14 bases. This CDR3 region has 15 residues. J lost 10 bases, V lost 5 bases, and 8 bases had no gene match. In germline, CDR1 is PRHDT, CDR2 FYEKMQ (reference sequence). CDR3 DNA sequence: TGTGCCAGCAGCGAAGGACTAGCGGGAGGCCCCTCGCAGTATTTT. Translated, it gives CASSEGLAGGPSQYF.

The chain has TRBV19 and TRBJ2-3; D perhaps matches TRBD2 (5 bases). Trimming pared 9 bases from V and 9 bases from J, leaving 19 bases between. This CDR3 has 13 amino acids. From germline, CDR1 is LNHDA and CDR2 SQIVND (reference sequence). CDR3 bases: TGTGCCAGCTCCTTAGGGAGTTACGGCACGCAGTATTTT. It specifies CASSLGSYGTQYF. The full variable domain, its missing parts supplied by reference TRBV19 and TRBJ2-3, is DGGITQSPKYLFRKEGQNVTLSCEQNLNHDAMYWYRQDPGQGLRLIYYSQIVNDFQKGDIAEGYSVSREKKESFPLTVTSAQKNPTAFYLCASSLGSYGTQYFGPGTRLTVL.

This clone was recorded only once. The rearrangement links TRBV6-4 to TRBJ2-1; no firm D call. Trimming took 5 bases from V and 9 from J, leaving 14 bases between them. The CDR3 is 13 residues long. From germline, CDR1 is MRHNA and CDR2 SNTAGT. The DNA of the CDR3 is TGTGCCAGCAGTAACCGACCCACGGGTGAGCAGTTCTTC. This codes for CASSNRPTGEQFF.

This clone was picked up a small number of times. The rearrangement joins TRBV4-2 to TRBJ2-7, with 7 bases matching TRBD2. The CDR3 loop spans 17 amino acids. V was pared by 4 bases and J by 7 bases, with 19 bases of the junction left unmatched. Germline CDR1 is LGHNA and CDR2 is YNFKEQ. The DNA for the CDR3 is TGTGCCAGCAGCCCCTCCCTCCAGGGACTACTCCGGGGTGAGCAGTACTTC. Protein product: CASSPSLQGLLRGEQYF.

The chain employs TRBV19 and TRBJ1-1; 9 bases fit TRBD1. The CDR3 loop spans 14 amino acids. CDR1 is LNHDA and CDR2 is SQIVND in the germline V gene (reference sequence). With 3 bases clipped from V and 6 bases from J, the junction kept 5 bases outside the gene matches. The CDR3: CASSMVGQGSEAFF. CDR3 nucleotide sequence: TGTGCCAGTAGTATGGTGGGACAGGGCTCTGAAGCTTTCTTT.

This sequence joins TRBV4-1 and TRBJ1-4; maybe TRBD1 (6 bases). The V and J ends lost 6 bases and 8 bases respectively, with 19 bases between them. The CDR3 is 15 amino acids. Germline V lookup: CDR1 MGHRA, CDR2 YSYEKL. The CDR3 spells CASSFLAGAEEKLFF. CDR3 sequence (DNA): TGCGCCAGCAGTTTTCTCGCGGGGGCAGAAGAAAAACTGTTTTTT.

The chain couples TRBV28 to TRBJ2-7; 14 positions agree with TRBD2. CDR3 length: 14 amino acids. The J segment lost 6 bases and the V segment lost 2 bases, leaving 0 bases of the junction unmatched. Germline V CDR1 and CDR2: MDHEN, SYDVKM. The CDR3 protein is CASSLGLAGGEQYF. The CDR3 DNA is TGTGCCAGCAGTTTAGGACTAGCGGGAGGCGAGCAGTACTTC.

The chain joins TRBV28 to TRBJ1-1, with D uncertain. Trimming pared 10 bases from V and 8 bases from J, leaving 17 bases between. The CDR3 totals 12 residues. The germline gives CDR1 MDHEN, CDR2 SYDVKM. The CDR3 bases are TGTGCCACCCGACCCAGGCCCCGAGAAGCTTTCTTT. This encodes CATRPRPREAFF.

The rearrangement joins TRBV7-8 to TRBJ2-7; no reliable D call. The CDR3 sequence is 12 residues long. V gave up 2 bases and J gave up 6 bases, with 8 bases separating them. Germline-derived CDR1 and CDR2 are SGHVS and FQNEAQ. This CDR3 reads CASSLSYLEQYF. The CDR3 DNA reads TGTGCCAGCAGCTTAAGCTACCTCGAGCAGTACTTC.

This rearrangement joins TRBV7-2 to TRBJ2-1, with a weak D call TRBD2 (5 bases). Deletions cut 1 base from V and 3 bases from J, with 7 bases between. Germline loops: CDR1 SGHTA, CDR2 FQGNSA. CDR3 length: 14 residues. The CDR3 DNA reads TGTGCCAGCAGCTTAGAGCGGAACTACAATGAGCAGTTCTTC. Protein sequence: CASSLERNYNEQFF.

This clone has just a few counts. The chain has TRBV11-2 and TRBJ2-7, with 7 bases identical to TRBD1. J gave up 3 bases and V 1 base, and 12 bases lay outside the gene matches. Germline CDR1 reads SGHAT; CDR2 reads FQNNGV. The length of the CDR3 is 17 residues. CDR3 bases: TGTGCCAGCAGCTTAGGGGGGACAGTCCTCGGGGTCTACGAGCAGTACTTC. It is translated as CASSLGGTVLGVYEQYF. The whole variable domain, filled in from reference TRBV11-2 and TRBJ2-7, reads EAGVAQSPRYKIIEKRQSVAFWCNPISGHATLYWYQQILGQGPKLLIQFQNNGVVDDSQLPKDRFSAERLKGVDSTLKIQPAKLEDSAVYLCASSLGGTVLGVYEQYFGPGTRLTVT.

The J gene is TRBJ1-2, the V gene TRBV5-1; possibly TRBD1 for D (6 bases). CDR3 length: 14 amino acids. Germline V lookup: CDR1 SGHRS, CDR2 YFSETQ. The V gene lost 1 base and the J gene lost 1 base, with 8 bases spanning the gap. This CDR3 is CASSLKGVNYGYTF. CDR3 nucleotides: TGCGCCAGCAGCTTGAAGGGGGTTAACTATGGCTACACCTTC.

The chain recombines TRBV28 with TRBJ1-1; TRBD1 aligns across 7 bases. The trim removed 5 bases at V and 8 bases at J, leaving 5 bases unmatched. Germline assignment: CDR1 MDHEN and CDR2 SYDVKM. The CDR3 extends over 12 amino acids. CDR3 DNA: TGTGCCAGCAGTCGCCCGGACAGGGAAGCTTTCTTT. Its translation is CASSRPDREAFF. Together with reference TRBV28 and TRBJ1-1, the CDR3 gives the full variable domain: DVKVTQSSRYLVKRTGEKVFLECVQDMDHENMFWYRQDPGLGLRLIYFSYDVKMKEKGDIPEGYSVSREKKERFSLILESASTNQTSMYLCASSRPDREAFFGQGTRLTVV.

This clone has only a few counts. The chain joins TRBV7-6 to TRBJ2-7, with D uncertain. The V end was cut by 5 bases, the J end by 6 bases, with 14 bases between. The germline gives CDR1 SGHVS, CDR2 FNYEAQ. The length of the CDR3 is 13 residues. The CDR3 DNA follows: TGTGCCAGCAGCCCCCGAGAGGCGGCCGAGCAGTACTTC. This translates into CASSPREAAEQYF.

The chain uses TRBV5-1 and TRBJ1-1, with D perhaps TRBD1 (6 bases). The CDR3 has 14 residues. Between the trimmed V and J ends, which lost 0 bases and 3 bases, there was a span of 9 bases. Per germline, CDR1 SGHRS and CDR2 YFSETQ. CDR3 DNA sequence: TGCGCCAGCAGCTTGGTTTCAGGGGACACTGAAGCTTTCTTT. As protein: CASSLVSGDTEAFF.

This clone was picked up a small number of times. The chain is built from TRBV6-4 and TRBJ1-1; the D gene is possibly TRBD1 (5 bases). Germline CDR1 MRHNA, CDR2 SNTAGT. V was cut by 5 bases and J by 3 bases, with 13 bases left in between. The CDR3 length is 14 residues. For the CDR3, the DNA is TGTGCCAGCAGTCCACGTTGGGGGGACACTGAAGCTTTCTTT. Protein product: CASSPRWGDTEAFF.

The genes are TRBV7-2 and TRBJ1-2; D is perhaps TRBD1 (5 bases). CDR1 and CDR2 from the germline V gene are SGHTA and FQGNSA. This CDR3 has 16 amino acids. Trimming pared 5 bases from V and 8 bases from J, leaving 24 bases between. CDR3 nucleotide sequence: TGTGCCAGCAGCCCCCTGGGGGACGGCGGCGGGGGAGGCTACACCTTC. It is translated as CASSPLGDGGGGGYTF.

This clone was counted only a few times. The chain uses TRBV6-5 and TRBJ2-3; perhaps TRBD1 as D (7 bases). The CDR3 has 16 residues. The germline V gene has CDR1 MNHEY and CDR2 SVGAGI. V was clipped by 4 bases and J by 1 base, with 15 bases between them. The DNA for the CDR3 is TGTGCCAGCAGTTCCAGGGGGGCTGGCGGCACAGATACGCAGTATTTT. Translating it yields CASSSRGAGGTDTQYF.

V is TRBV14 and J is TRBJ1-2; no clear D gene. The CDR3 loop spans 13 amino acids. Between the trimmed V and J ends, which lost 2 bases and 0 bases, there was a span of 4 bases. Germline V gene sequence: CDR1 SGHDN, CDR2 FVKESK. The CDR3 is CASSQYSNYGYTF. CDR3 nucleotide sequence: TGTGCCAGCAGCCAATACTCTAACTATGGCTACACCTTC.

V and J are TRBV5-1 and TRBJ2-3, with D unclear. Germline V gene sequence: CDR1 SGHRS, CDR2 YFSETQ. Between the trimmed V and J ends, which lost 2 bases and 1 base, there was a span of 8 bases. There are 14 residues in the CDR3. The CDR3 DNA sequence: TGCGCCAGCAGCTTCTCGTCGGGCACAGATACGCAGTATTTT. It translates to CASSFSSGTDTQYF.

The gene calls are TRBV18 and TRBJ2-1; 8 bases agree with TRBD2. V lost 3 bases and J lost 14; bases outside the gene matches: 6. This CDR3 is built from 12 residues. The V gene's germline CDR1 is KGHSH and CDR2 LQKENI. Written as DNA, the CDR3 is TGTGCCAGCTCACCTAAGGTAGCGGGAAAGTTCTTC. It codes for CASSPKVAGKFF.

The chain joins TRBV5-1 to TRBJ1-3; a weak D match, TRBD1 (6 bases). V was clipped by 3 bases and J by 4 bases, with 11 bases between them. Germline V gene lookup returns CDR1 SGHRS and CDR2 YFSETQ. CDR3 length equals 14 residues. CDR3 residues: CASSSTGQGNTIYF. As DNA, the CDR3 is TGCGCCAGCAGCTCAACGGGACAAGGAAACACCATATATTTT. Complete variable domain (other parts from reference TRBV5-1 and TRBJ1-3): KAGVTQTPRYLIKTRGQQVTLSCSPISGHRSVSWYQQTPGQGLQFLFEYFSETQRNKGNFPGRFSGRQFSNSRSEMNVSTLELGDSALYLCASSSTGQGNTIYFGEGSWLTVV.

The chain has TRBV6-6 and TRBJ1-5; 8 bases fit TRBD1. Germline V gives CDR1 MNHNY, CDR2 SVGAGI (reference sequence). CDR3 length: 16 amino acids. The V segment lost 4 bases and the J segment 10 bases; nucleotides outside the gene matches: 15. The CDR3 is CASSLSPDREGEPQHF. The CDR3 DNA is TGTGCCAGCAGTTTGTCCCCGGACAGGGAGGGCGAACCCCAGCATTTT.

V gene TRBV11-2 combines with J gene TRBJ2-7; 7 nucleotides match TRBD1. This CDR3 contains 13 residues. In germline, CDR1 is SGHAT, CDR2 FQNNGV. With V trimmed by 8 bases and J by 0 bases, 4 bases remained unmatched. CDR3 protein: CASETGPSYEQYF. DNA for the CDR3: TGTGCCAGCGAGACAGGGCCCTCCTACGAGCAGTACTTC.

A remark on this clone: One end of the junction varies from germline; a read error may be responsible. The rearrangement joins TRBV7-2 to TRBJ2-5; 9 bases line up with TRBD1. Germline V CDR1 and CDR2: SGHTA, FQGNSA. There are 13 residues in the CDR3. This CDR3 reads CASSLGTGARFDF. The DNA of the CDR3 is TGTGCCAGCAGCTTAGGGACAGGGGCTAGATTCGACTTC.

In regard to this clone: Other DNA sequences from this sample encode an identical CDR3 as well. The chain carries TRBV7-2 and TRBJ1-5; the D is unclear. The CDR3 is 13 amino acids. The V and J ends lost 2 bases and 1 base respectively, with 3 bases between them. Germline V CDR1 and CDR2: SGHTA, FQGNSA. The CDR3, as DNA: TGTGCCAGCAGCTTACGGAGCAATCAGCCCCAGCATTTT. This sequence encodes CASSLRSNQPQHF.

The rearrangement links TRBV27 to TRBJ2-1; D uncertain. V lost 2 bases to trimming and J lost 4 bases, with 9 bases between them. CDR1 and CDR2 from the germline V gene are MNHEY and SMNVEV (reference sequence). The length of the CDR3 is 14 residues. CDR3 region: CASSLRYGYNEQFF. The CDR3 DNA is TGTGCCAGCAGTTTACGCTACGGGTACAATGAGCAGTTCTTC.